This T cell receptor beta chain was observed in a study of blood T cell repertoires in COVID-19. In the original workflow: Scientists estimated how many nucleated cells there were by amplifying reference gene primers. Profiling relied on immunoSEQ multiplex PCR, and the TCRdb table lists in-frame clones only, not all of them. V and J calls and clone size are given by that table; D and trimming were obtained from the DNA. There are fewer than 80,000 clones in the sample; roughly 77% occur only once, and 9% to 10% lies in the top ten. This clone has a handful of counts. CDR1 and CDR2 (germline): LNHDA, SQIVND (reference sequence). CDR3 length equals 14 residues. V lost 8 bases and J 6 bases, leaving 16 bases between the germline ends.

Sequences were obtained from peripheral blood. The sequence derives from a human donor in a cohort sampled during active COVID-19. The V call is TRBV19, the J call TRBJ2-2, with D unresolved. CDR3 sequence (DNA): TGTGCCAGTTCCCCGGGTTTCGGGTCCGGGGAGCTGTTTTTT. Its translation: CASSPGFGSGELFF.